Listed below are T cell receptor beta chains from one sample, sequenced in a study of blood T cells in healthy people across ages. TCRdb re-called the 5' RACE reads through MiXCR, storing one row per CDR3 protein. The repertoire holds 550,000 to 700,000 distinct CDR3 sequences, with 27% as singletons. Source material: blood. All receptors derive from a woman aged 70-85 years in good health. Each CDR3 is given with its conserved first and last residue. A D gene is named only where the DNA matches it firmly. Clone sizes are given selectively: once, few, many, or a class where the clone is expanded.

J | V | size | D | DNA | CDR3
TRBJ1-5 | TRBV29-1 | . | . | TGCAGCGTCAGACCTTCACCCAATCAGCCCCAGCATTTT | CSVRPSPNQPQHF
TRBJ2-2 | TRBV9 | . | TRBD1 | TGTGCCAGCAGCCTTCGGACAGGGGTTCGCACCGGGGAGCTGTTTTTT | CASSLRTGVRTGELFF
TRBJ1-2 | TRBV19 | . | . | TGTGCCAGTAGTATAACACTGGAATTCTATGGCTACACCTTC | CASSITLEFYGYTF
TRBJ2-1 | TRBV20-1 | . | . | TGCAGTGCTGCTGGAACTGGGGCCGCCTACAATGAGCAGTTCTTC | CSAAGTGAAYNEQFF
TRBJ2-1 | TRBV25-1 | few | . | TGTGCCAGCAGTGATCCCGGAGGGAGCTCCTACAATGAGCAGTTCTTC | CASSDPGGSSYNEQFF
TRBJ2-1 | TRBV5-1 | . | TRBD1 | TGCGCCAGCAGGCAGACAGGGGGCTTGTACAATGAGCAGTTCTTC | CASRQTGGLYNEQFF
TRBJ2-7 | TRBV5-1 | . | . | TGCGCCAGCAGCTTGACAGGTCCCGGCGATGGGTACGAGCAGTACTTC | CASSLTGPGDGYEQYF
TRBJ2-7 | TRBV7-2 | . | TRBD1 | TGTGCCAGCAGCTTAGACAACAGGGGCTACGAGCAGTACTTC | CASSLDNRGYEQYF
TRBJ2-5 | TRBV7-8 | few | TRBD1 | TGTGCCAGCAGCTTCGATACAGGGGGGGAGACCCAGTACTTC | CASSFDTGGETQYF
TRBJ2-1 | TRBV18 | . | TRBD1 | TGTGCCAGCTCACCATCCCGACAGGGTGGGCAGTTCTTC | CASSPSRQGGQFF
TRBJ2-7 | TRBV7-2 | . | TRBD2 | TGTGCCAGCAGCTTAACCGGGGGGTCACCCTACGAGCAGTACTTC | CASSLTGGSPYEQYF
TRBJ1-2 | TRBV7-2 | few | . | TGTGCCAGCAGCTTAGTGGCTAACTATGGCTACACCTTC | CASSLVANYGYTF
TRBJ1-1 | TRBV2 | . | TRBD1 | TGTGCCAGCAGCAACAGGGGGCTCGATACTGAAGCTTTCTTT | CASSNRGLDTEAFF
TRBJ2-7 | TRBV6-1 | . | . | TGTGCCCGCAGTGAAGCGCGGGACCGGTACTTC | CARSEARDRYF
TRBJ2-1 | TRBV5-5 | . | . | TGTGCCAGCAGCCTTAGCGGACCCCGTCGGGGGCAGTTCTTC | CASSLSGPRRGQFF
TRBJ2-7 | TRBV21-1 | . | . | TGTGCCAGTGGCGGGTTCTACGAGCAGTACTTC | CASGGFYEQYF
TRBJ2-1 | TRBV9 | . | TRBD1 | TGTGCCAGCAGCATGACAGGGGATTACAATGAGCAGTTCTTC | CASSMTGDYNEQFF
TRBJ2-5 | TRBV5-1 | few | . | TGCGCCAGCAGCTTGGGTATATTCGGTCAAGAGACCCAGTACTTC | CASSLGIFGQETQYF
TRBJ1-2 | TRBV28 | few | TRBD1 | TGTGCCAGTCGGACAGGGGCCTATGGCTACACCTTC | CASRTGAYGYTF
TRBJ2-7 | TRBV7-9 | few | . | TGTGCCAGCAGCGAAGGGGTAGGGTCCTACGAGCAGTACTTC | CASSEGVGSYEQYF
TRBJ2-7 | TRBV7-9 | . | . | TGTGCCAGCAGCGCACAGGAATACGAGCAGTACTTC | CASSAQEYEQYF
TRBJ1-2 | TRBV6-2/TRBV6-3 | . | . | TGTGCCAGCAGTTTTGGACGGATTAACTATGGCTACACCTTC | CASSFGRINYGYTF
TRBJ1-2 | TRBV7-9 | many | TRBD1 | TGTGCCAGCAGCTTTCGGGACAGAAAATATGGCTACACCTTC | CASSFRDRKYGYTF
TRBJ2-5 | TRBV6-2/TRBV6-3 | medium-sized | TRBD2 | TGTGCCAGCCGGGACTATAAAGAGACCCAGTACTTC | CASRDYKETQYF
TRBJ2-5 | TRBV29-1 | . | . | TGCAGCGCCAAGACGCTCGGGGAGACCCAGTACTTC | CSAKTLGETQYF
TRBJ2-5 | TRBV5-1 | few | TRBD1 | TGCGCCAGCAGCTTGCGGGCAGGGGGAAGGCAAGAGACCCAGTACTTC | CASSLRAGGRQETQYF
TRBJ1-2 | TRBV7-2 | few | TRBD1 | TGTGCCAGCAGCTTGGACAGGGGATATAATGGCTACACCTTC | CASSLDRGYNGYTF
TRBJ2-1 | TRBV7-8 | . | . | TGTGCCAGCAGCTTAGGTGCAACCGCCTACAATGAGCAGTTCTTC | CASSLGATAYNEQFF
TRBJ2-1 | TRBV11-1 | . | . | TGTGCCAGCAGCCCCCGACAAACTACCTACAATGAGCAGTTCTTC | CASSPRQTTYNEQFF
TRBJ2-3 | TRBV20-1 | . | TRBD2 | TGCAGTGCTTTAGCGGGGGGGAGAGCAGATACGCAGTATTTT | CSALAGGRADTQYF
TRBJ2-2 | TRBV18 | . | . | TGTGCCAGCTCACCACCTTCGAACGGGGAGCTGTTTTTT | CASSPPSNGELFF
TRBJ1-1 | TRBV6-2/TRBV6-3 | few | TRBD1 | TGTGCCAGCAGTTACTCCTCCGGGACAGGGTATATGAACACTGAAGCTTTCTTT | CASSYSSGTGYMNTEAFF
TRBJ2-5 | TRBV5-1 | . | TRBD2 | TGCGCCAGCAGCAAGAGACTAGCGGGTTTACAAGAGACCCAGTACTTC | CASSKRLAGLQETQYF
TRBJ1-2 | TRBV7-2 | many | . | TGTGCCAGCAGCTTAGGGGGAGTAGGCAGGACCTACTATGGCTACACCTTC | CASSLGGVGRTYYGYTF
TRBJ1-1 | TRBV29-1 | few | TRBD1 | TGCAGCGTTGTAGTACAGGGGGCCAGCGCTGAAGCTTTCTTT | CSVVVQGASAEAFF
TRBJ2-3 | TRBV9 | . | . | TGTGCCAGCAGCCCAACCTGGGGAAGGGATACGCAGTATTTT | CASSPTWGRDTQYF
TRBJ2-7 | TRBV2 | . | TRBD1 | TGTGCCAGCAGTCCCGACAGGGCCCGGGAGCAGTACTTC | CASSPDRAREQYF
TRBJ2-2 | TRBV7-9 | . | . | TGTGCCAGCAGCGCCTCCAGGGCCACCGGGGAGCTGTTTTTT | CASSASRATGELFF
TRBJ2-3 | TRBV7-9 | . | TRBD2 | TGTGCCAGCGGTCGGGGGGGATCAGATGCGCAGTATTTT | CASGRGGSDAQYF
TRBJ2-2 | TRBV5-1 | few | . | TGCGCCAGCAGCTCTCAAGGCGGGGTTTCGAACACCGGGGAGCTGTTTTTT | CASSSQGGVSNTGELFF
TRBJ1-2 | TRBV3-1 | few | . | TGTGCCAGCAGCCAAGAAGGCGGCAGGGCGAACTATGGCTACACCTTC | CASSQEGGRANYGYTF
TRBJ2-7 | TRBV16 | . | . | TGTGCCAGCAGCCCTTACCGGTACTTC | CASSPYRYF
TRBJ2-1 | TRBV4-2 | . | TRBD1 | TGTGCCAGCAGCCTCCTCCGGGACAGTGGGGTCAATGAGCAGTTCTTC | CASSLLRDSGVNEQFF
TRBJ2-7 | TRBV5-1 | . | . | TGCGCCAGCAGCTTGCGACACCTCTACGAGCAGTACTTC | CASSLRHLYEQYF
TRBJ2-7 | TRBV11-2 | few | . | TGTGCCAGCAGCTTAGGTTACAGCAGAAGCTCCTACGGGCAGTACTTC | CASSLGYSRSSYGQYF
TRBJ2-7 | TRBV2 | . | TRBD1 | TGTGCCAGCAGGCCGGACAGGGGGGGCTACGAGCAGTACTTC | CASRPDRGGYEQYF
TRBJ2-3 | TRBV9 | . | TRBD2 | TGTGCCAGCAGCGCAGATCTCGTAGCGGGAGGGCCTTCAAACACAGATACGCAGTATTTT | CASSADLVAGGPSNTDTQYF
TRBJ2-7 | TRBV5-1 | . | . | TGCGCCAGCAGCTCCCGCCCGAAGACACGGCCTTCCGTTAGCTCCTACGAGCAGTACTTC | CASSSRPKTRPSVSSYEQYF
TRBJ1-1 | TRBV20-1 | . | . | TGCAGTGCTCCGAAGGGGGGGAGCACTGAAGCTTTCTTT | CSAPKGGSTEAFF
TRBJ1-4 | TRBV7-2 | . | . | TGTGCCAGCAGTTCCCGAGGTCTGCAACACGGCGAAAAACTGTTTTTT | CASSSRGLQHGEKLFF
TRBJ2-1 | TRBV4-2 | . | TRBD2 | TGTGCCAGCACCTACGGGGGGGCGGGTGGTGAGCAGCTCTTC | CASTYGGAGGEQLF
TRBJ2-5 | TRBV7-7 | . | TRBD1 | TGTGCTAGCAGCAATAAAATCGGGACAGCCCAAGAGACCCAGTACTTC | CASSNKIGTAQETQYF
TRBJ1-4 | TRBV19 | few | . | TGTGCCAGTAGTTCCCAGCTCGCAACTAATGAAAAACTGTTTTTT | CASSSQLATNEKLFF
TRBJ1-2 | TRBV20-1 | few | . | TGCAGTGCTAGAGATAATTGGGACTATGGCTACACCTTC | CSARDNWDYGYTF
TRBJ1-6 | TRBV2 | few | TRBD1 | TGTGCCAGCAGTGCGGACAGGGTGCGTTCACCCCTCCACTTT | CASSADRVRSPLHF
TRBJ2-7 | TRBV12-3/TRBV12-4 | many | . | TGTGCCAGCAGTTTTCTGGGGGGATACGAGCAGTACTTC | CASSFLGGYEQYF
TRBJ2-1 | TRBV11-2 | few | . | TGTGCCAGCAGCTTAGATATAGGGGGGGGTTTCAATGAGCAGTTCTTC | CASSLDIGGGFNEQFF
TRBJ1-2 | TRBV6-5 | few | . | TGTGCCAGCAGCCCCTGGACAGCGGCGGGGGGCTACACCTTC | CASSPWTAAGGYTF
TRBJ1-3 | TRBV7-2 | few | TRBD1 | TGTGCCAGCAGCCGCGAGGGACAGGGATTTCGAAACACCATATATTTT | CASSREGQGFRNTIYF